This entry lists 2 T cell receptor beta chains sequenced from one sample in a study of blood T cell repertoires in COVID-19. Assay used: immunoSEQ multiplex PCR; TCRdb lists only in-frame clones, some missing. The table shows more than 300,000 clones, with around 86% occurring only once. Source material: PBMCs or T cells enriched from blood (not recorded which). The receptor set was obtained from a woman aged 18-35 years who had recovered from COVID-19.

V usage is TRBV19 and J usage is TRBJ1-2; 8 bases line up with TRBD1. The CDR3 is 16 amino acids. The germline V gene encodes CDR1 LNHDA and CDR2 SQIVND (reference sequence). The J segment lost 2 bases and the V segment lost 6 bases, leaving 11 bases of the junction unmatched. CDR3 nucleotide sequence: TGTGCCAGTAGCTGGGGCAGGGGGCGAACCAACTATGGCTACACCTTC. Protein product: CASSWGRGRTNYGYTF. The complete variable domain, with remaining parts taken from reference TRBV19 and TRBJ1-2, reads DGGITQSPKYLFRKEGQNVTLSCEQNLNHDAMYWYRQDPGQGLRLIYYSQIVNDFQKGDIAEGYSVSREKKESFPLTVTSAQKNPTAFYLCASSWGRGRTNYGYTFGSGTRLTVV.

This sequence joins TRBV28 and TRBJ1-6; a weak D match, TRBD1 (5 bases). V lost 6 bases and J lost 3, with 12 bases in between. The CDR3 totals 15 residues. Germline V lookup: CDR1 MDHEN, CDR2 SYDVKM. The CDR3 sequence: CASRGPADYNSPLHF. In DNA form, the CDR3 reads TGTGCCAGCAGGGGGCCTGCCGACTATAATTCACCCCTCCACTTT. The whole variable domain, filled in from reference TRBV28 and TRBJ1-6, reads DVKVTQSSRYLVKRTGEKVFLECVQDMDHENMFWYRQDPGLGLRLIYFSYDVKMKEKGDIPEGYSVSREKKERFSLILESASTNQTSMYLCASRGPADYNSPLHFGNGTRLTVT.